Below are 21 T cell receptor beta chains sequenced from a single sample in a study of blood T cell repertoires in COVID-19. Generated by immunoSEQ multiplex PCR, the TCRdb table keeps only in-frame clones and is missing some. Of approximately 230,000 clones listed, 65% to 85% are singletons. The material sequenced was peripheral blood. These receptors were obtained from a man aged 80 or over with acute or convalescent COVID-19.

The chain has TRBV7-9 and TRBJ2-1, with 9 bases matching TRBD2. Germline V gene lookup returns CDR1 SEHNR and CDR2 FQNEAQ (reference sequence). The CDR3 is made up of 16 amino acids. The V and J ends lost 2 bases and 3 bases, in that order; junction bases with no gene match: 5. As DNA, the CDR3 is TGTGCCAGCAGCTTAAGTCTAGCGGGAATCTACAATGAGCAGTTCTTC. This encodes CASSLSLAGIYNEQFF.

CDR3 DNA: TGTGCCAGCAGTGATGGCAGGGGGCGTAAGTTGTCGGCTGAAGCTTTCTTT. Amino acid sequence: CASSDGRGRKLSAEAFF. The rearrangement uses TRBV2 and TRBJ1-1; 8 nucleotides agree with TRBD1. Trimming at V came to 3 bases and at J to 6 bases, leaving 15 bases not matched to a gene. The CDR3 covers 17 residues. Looked up from germline, CDR1 is SNHLY and CDR2 is FYNNEI.

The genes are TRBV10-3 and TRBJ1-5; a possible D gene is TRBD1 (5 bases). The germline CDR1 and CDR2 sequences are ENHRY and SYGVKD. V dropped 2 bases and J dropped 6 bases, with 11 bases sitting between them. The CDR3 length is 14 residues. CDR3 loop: CAISETGITQPQHF. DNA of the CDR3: TGTGCCATCAGTGAGACAGGAATTACTCAGCCCCAGCATTTT.

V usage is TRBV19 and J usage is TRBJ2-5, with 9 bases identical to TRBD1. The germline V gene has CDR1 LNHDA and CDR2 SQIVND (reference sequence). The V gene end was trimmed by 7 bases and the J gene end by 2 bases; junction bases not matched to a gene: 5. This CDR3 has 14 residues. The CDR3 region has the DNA TGTGCCAGTAAAGGGACAGGGATTCAAGAGACCCAGTACTTC. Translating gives CASKGTGIQETQYF.

CDR3 DNA sequence: TGTGCCAGCAGTTTTTCACGACAGGGCACCGGGGAGCTGTTTTTT. Translation: CASSFSRQGTGELFF. The chain links TRBV6-5 to TRBJ2-2; 7 bases align to TRBD1. Germline-derived CDR1 and CDR2 are MNHEY and SVGAGI. Trimming took 4 bases from V and 4 from J; bases not matched to a gene: 6. The CDR3 sequence is 15 residues long.

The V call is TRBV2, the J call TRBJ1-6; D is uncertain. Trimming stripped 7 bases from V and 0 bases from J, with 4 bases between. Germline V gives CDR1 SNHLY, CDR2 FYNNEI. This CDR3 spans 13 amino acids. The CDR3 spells CASISSYNSPLHF. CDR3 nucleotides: TGTGCCAGCATTAGCTCCTATAATTCACCCCTCCACTTT. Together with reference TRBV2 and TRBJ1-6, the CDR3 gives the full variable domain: EPEVTQTPSHQVTQMGQEVILRCVPISNHLYFYWYRQILGQKVEFLVSFYNNEISEKSEIFDDQFSVERPDGSNFTLKIRSTKLEDSAMYFCASISSYNSPLHFGNGTRLTVT.

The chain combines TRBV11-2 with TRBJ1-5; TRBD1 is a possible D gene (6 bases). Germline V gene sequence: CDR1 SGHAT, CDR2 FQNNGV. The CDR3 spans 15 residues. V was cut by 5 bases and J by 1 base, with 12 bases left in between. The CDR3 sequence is CASSLTGLSNQPQHF. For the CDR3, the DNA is TGTGCCAGCAGCCTAACAGGGTTAAGCAATCAGCCCCAGCATTTT.

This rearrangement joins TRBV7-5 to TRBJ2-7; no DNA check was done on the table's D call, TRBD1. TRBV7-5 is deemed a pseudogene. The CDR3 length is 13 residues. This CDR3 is CVRSFRQRGEQYF. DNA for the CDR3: TGTGTCAGAAGCTTTCGACAGAGGGGGGAGCAGTACTTC.

The CDR3 region is CASSEEGQEYF. CDR3 DNA: TGTGCCAGCAGTGAAGAGGGACAGGAGTACTTC. This sequence joins TRBV2 and TRBJ2-7, with 8 nucleotides matching TRBD1. The CDR3 consists of 11 residues. Germline lookup yields CDR1 SNHLY and CDR2 FYNNEI. V gave up 1 base and J gave up 11 bases; unmatched junction bases: 1.

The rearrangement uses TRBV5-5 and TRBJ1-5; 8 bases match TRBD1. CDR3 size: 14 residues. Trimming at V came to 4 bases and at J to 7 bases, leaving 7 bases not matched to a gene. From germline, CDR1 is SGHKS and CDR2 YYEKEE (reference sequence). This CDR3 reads CASSGRTGGQPQHF. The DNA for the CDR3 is TGTGCCAGCAGCGGCCGAACAGGGGGACAGCCCCAGCATTTT.

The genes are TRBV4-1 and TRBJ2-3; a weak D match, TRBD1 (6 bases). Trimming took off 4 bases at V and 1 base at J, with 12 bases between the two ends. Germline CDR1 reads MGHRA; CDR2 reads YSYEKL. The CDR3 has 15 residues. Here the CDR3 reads CASSPTGYGTDTQYF. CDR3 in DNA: TGCGCCAGCAGCCCAACAGGGTACGGCACAGATACGCAGTATTTT.

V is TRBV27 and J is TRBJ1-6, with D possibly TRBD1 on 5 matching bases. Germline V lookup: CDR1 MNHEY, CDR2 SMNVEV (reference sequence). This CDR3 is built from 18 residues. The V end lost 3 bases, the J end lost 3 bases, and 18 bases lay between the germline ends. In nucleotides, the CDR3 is TGTGCCAGCAGTTTTTTTTGGGGGAGGAGTAGCTATAATTCACCCCTCCACTTT. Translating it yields CASSFFWGRSSYNSPLHF.

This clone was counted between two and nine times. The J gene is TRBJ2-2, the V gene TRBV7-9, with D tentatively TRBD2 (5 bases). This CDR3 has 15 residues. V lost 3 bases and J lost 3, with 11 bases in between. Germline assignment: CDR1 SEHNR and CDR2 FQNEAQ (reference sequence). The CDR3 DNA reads TGTGCCAGCAGCTTCTGGTCCGGGGACACCGGGGAGCTGTTTTTT. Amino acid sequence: CASSFWSGDTGELFF.

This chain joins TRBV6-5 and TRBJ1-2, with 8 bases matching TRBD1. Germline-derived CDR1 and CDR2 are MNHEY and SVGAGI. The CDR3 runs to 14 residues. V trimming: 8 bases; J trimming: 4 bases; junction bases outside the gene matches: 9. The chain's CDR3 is CASRTTGVGYGYTF. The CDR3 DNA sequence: TGTGCCAGCCGCACGACAGGGGTCGGCTATGGCTACACCTTC.

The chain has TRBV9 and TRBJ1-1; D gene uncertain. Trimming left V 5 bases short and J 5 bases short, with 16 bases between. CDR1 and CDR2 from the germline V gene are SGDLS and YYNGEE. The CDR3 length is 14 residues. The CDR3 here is CASRPMLAETEAFF. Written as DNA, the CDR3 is TGTGCCAGCAGGCCGATGTTAGCAGAAACTGAAGCTTTCTTT.

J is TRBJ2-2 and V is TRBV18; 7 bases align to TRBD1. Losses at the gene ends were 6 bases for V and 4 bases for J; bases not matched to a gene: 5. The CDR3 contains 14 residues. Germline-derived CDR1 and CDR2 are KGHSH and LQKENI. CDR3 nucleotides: TGTGCCAGCTCGGCTGACAGGGCCACCGGGGAGCTGTTTTTT. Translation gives CASSADRATGELFF.

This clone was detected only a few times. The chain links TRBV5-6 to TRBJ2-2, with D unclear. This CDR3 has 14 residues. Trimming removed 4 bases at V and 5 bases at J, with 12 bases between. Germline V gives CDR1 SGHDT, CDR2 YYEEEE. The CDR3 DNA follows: TGTGCCAGCAGCCCTAACACGGGTACCGGGGAGCTGTTTTTT. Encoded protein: CASSPNTGTGELFF.

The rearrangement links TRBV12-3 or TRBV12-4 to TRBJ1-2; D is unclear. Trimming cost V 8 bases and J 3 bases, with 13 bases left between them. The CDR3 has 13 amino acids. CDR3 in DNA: TGTGCCAGCTCCCGTGTGGTAGACTATGGCTACACCTTC. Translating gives CASSRVVDYGYTF.

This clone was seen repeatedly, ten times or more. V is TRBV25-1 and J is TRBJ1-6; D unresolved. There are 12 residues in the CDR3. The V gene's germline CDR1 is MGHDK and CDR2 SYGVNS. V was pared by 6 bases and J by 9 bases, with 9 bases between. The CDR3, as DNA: TGTGCCAGCAGGGAGGGTATTTCACCCCTCCACTTT. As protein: CASREGISPLHF.

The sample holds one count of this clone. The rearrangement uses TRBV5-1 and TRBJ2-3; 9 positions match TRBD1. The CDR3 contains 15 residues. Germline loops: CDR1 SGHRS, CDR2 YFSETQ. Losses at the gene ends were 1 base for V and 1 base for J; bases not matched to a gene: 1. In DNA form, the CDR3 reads TGCGCCAGCAGCTTGTGGACAGGGGGCACAGATACGCAGTATTTT. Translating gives CASSLWTGGTDTQYF.

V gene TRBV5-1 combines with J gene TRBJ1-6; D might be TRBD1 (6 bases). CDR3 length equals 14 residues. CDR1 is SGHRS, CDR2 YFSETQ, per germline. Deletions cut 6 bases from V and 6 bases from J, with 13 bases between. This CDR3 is CASKPGQPNSPLHF. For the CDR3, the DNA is TGCGCCAGCAAACCGGGACAACCTAATTCACCCCTCCACTTT.